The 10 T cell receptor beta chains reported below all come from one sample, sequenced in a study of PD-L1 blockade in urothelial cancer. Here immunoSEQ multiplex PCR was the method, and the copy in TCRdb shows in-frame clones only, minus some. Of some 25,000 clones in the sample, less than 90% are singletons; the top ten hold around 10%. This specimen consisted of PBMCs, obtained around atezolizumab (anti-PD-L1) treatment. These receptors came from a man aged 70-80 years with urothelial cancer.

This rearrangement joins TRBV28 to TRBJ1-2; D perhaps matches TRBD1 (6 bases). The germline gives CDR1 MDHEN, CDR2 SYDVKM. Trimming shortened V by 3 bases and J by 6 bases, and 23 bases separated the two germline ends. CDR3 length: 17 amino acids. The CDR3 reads CASSFLQGLGLGDGYTF. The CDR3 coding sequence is TGTGCCAGCAGTTTCTTACAGGGTTTGGGGCTAGGGGATGGCTACACCTTC.

CDR3 coding DNA: TGTGCCAGCAGGAGGGCGTTCTCCTACAATGAGCAGTTCTTC. Translated, it gives CASRRAFSYNEQFF. The chain combines TRBV5-4 with TRBJ2-1, with D perhaps matching TRBD2 (5 bases). The CDR3 is 14 amino acids. Germline lookup yields CDR1 SGHNT and CDR2 YYREEE (reference sequence). Trimming shortened V by 5 bases and J by 0 bases, and 9 bases separated the two germline ends.

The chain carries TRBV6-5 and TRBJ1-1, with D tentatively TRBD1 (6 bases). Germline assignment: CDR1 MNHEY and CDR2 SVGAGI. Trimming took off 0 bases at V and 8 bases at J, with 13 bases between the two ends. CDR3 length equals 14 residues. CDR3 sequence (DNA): TGTGCCAGCAGTTACTCGAGGGGGTCAGGGGAAGCTTTCTTT. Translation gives CASSYSRGSGEAFF.

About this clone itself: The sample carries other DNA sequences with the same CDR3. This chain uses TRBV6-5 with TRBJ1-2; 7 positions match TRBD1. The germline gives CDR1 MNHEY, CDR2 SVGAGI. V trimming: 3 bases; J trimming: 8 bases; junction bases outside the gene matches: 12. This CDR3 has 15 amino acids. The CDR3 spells CASSYSRQGREGYTF. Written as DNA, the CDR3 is TGTGCCAGCAGTTATTCACGACAGGGTAGGGAAGGCTACACCTTC.

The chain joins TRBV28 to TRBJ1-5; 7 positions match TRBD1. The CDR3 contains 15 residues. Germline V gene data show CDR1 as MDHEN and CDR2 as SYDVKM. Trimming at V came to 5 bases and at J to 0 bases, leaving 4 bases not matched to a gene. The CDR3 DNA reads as TGTGCCAGCAGTGGGGACAGCTATAGCAATCAGCCCCAGCATTTT. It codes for CASSGDSYSNQPQHF.

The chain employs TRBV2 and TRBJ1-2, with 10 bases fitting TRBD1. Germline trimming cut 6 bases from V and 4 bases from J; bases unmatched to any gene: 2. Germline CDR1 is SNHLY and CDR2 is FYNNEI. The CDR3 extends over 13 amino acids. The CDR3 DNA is TGTGCCAGCAGGACAGGGGGCGGCTATGGCTACACCTTC. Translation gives CASRTGGGYGYTF.

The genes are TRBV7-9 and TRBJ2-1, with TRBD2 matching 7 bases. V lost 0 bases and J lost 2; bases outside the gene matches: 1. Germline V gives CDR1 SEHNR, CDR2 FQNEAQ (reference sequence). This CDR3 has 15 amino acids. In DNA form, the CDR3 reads TGTGCCAGCAGCTTAGCGGGAGGGACCTACAATGAGCAGTTCTTC. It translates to CASSLAGGTYNEQFF.

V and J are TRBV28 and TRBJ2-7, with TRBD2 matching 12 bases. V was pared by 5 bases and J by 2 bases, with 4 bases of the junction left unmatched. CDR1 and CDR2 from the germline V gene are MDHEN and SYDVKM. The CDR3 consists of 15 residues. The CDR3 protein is CASSIRLAGAYEQYF. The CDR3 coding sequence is TGTGCCAGCAGTATCCGACTAGCGGGAGCCTACGAGCAGTACTTC.

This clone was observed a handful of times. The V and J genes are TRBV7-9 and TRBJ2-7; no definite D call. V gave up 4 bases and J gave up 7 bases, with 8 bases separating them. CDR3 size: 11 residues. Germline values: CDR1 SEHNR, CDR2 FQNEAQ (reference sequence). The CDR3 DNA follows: TGTGCCAGCAGCTCTAGATGGGAGCAGTACTTC. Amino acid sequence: CASSSRWEQYF. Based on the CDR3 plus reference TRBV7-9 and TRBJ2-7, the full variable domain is DTGVSQNPRHKITKRGQNVTFRCDPISEHNRLYWYRQTLGQGPEFLTYFQNEAQLEKSRLLSDRFSAERPKGSFSTLEIQRTEQGDSAMYLCASSSRWEQYFGPGTRLTVT.

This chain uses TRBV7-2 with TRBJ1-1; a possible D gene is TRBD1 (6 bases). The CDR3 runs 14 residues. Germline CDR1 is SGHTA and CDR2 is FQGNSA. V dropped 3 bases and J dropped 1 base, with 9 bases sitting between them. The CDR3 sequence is CASSLGQENTEAFF. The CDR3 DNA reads TGTGCCAGCAGCTTGGGACAAGAGAACACTGAAGCTTTCTTT.